The rows below give T cell receptor beta chains drawn from one sample of a study of T-cell reconstitution after alpha-beta-depleted transplantation in children. TCRdb reprocessed the PCR reads with MiXCR, giving one entry per CDR3 protein. The sample includes approximately 1,000,000 distinct CDR3 sequences, less than 30% seen only once; the top ten take roughly 31%. The specimen was PBMCs, mostly from graft donor cells, collected 360 days after TCRalphabeta/CD19-depleted stem cell transplant. The receptors come from a boy younger than two who had a stem cell transplant for SCID, so the T cells may come from the graft donor. Each CDR3 is given with its conserved first and last residue. The D gene is left open where the match is weak. Clone size is given for some rows only: seen once, a few or many times, or a class if the clone is expanded.

cdr3_length | d_call | clone_size | j_call | v_call | cdr3_aa | cdr3_nt
13 | . | . | TRBJ1-5 | TRBV5-6 | CASSFSGIQPQHF | TGTGCCAGCAGCTTCTCAGGGATCCAGCCCCAGCATTTT
14 | TRBD1 | . | TRBJ2-1 | TRBV6-2/TRBV6-3 | CASRDRGSYNEQFF | TGTGCCAGCAGAGACAGGGGCTCCTACAATGAGCAGTTCTTC
12 | . | few | TRBJ1-6 | TRBV4-2 | CASSSRNRPLHF | TGTGCCAGCAGCTCACGAAACAGGCCCCTCCACTTT
15 | TRBD1 | . | TRBJ2-3 | TRBV5-1 | CASSYWTGSTDTQYF | TGCGCCAGCAGCTACTGGACAGGGAGTACAGATACGCAGTATTTT
13 | TRBD1 | few | TRBJ1-1 | TRBV12-3/TRBV12-4 | CASRQGASTEAFF | TGTGCCAGTCGACAGGGGGCGAGTACTGAAGCTTTCTTT
17 | TRBD2 | few | TRBJ2-3 | TRBV14 | CASSQNSGTSGTDTQYF | TGTGCCAGCAGCCAAAACAGCGGGACTAGCGGCACAGATACGCAGTATTTT
13 | . | . | TRBJ1-2 | TRBV5-6 | CASSAVGNYGYTF | TGTGCCAGCAGCGCGGTGGGAAACTATGGCTACACCTTC
15 | TRBD1 | . | TRBJ1-4 | TRBV25-1 | CASSLPRGQKEKLFF | TGTGCCAGCAGTTTACCCAGGGGGCAGAAGGAAAAACTGTTTTTT
17 | TRBD1 | . | TRBJ2-5 | TRBV5-6 | CASSGETGGRYGETQYF | TGTGCCAGCAGCGGAGAGACAGGGGGCCGGTATGGAGAGACCCAGTACTTC
16 | . | . | TRBJ1-3 | TRBV5-1 | CASSLDGPYPGNTIYF | TGCGCCAGCAGCTTGGACGGACCCTACCCTGGAAACACCATATATTTT
17 | TRBD1 | . | TRBJ2-7 | TRBV2 | CASSEISSGQGAHEQYF | TGTGCCAGCAGTGAAATTTCGTCGGGACAGGGGGCCCACGAGCAGTACTTC
13 | TRBD1 | few | TRBJ1-1 | TRBV25-1 | CASRQGLGTEAFF | TGTGCCAGCAGACAGGGGTTGGGCACTGAAGCTTTCTTT
16 | . | few | TRBJ1-5 | TRBV15 | CATSSQDGYSNQPQHF | TGTGCCACCAGCAGCCAGGACGGATATAGCAATCAGCCCCAGCATTTT
12 | . | . | TRBJ1-6 | TRBV12-3/TRBV12-4 | CASSSSVDTLHF | TGTGCCAGCAGTTCGTCAGTGGACACTCTCCACTTT
14 | TRBD2 | once | TRBJ2-7 | TRBV20-1 | CSALSGGILPEQYF | TGCAGTGCACTTAGCGGGGGAATCCTCCCCGAGCAGTACTTC
18 | TRBD1 | . | TRBJ1-5 | TRBV4-2 | CASSQVWDFTGVDQPQHF | TGTGCCAGCAGCCAAGTGTGGGACTTCACAGGGGTTGATCAGCCCCAGCATTTT
17 | . | . | TRBJ2-3 | TRBV7-2 | CASSLVVLAGLTDTQYF | TGTGCCAGCAGCTTAGTGGTATTGGCGGGGCTCACAGATACGCAGTATTTT
13 | . | . | TRBJ2-7 | TRBV7-2 | CASRRGYRDEQYF | TGTGCCAGCAGACGAGGGTACCGCGACGAGCAGTACTTC
14 | . | few | TRBJ1-4 | TRBV12-3/TRBV12-4 | CASSLDGRGEKLFF | TGTGCCAGCAGTTTGGACGGCCGGGGGGAAAAACTGTTTTTT
15 | . | . | TRBJ1-1 | TRBV20-1 | CSAPKVRGMNTEAFF | TGCAGTGCACCGAAGGTCCGGGGGATGAACACTGAAGCTTTCTTT
15 | TRBD2 | few | TRBJ2-1 | TRBV18 | CASSPSPSGDYEQFF | TGTGCCAGCTCACCATCCCCTAGCGGGGACTATGAGCAGTTCTTC
15 | TRBD2 | . | TRBJ2-1 | TRBV20-1 | CSAPKTSGFYNEQFF | TGCAGTGCCCCGAAGACTAGCGGTTTCTACAATGAGCAGTTCTTC
14 | . | . | TRBJ1-6 | TRBV6-1 | CASSVGPYNSPLHF | TGTGCCAGCAGTGTCGGTCCCTATAATTCACCCCTCCACTTT
11 | . | few | TRBJ1-2 | TRBV30 | CAWRRRSGYTF | TGTGCCTGGAGGCGTAGGTCTGGCTACACCTTC